This T cell receptor (beta chain) stems from a study of beta chain features in type 1 diabetes. Note on this clone: Antigen unknown. This CDR3 is also generated by other DNA sequences in the sample.

The isolated RNA, all of it, was reverse transcribed, so expressed TCRB transcripts were what got sequenced. Reads from naive, central memory and regulatory T cell samples averaged about 3.3 million. The table came from immunoSEQ multiplex PCR; TCRdb's copy has only in-frame clones and leaves some out. The sample comprises about 140,000 clones, 9.5% to 10% of which are singletons, and nearly 0.65% rests with the top ten. Study-wide results and limits: All four CD4+ subsets from Type 1 diabetes patients carried moderately but significantly shorter TCRB CDR3s.

Germline trimming cut 2 bases from V and 1 base from J; bases unmatched to any gene: 2. Germline-derived CDR1 and CDR2 are SGHRS and YFSETQ. The CDR3 covers 15 residues. Sequencing was performed on central memory CD4+ T cells from blood. The origin of this receptor is a woman aged 40 to 50 in good health. The chain is built from TRBV5-1 and TRBJ2-1, with 8 bases that match TRBD1. CDR3 DNA: TGCGCCAGCAGCTTCGGACAGGGATCCTACAATGAGCAGTTCTTC. It specifies CASSFGQGSYNEQFF.